The 12 T cell receptor beta chains listed next were all sequenced from one sample in a study of sequential checkpoint blockade in melanoma. As for treatment: randomized to nivolumab then ipilimumab (arm A) or the reverse (arm B). Profiling relied on immunoSEQ multiplex PCR, and the TCRdb table lists in-frame clones only, not all of them. The sample lists tens of thousands of clones; 86% were seen once. Sequenced here: CD8+ T cells sorted from blood (inferred from file names), sampled from a patient given nivolumab and ipilimumab in sequence. These receptor sequences come from a human donor with melanoma.

The chain joins TRBV28 to TRBJ2-7, with D possibly matching TRBD1 (5 bases). Trimming shortened V by 6 bases and J by 2 bases, and 14 bases separated the two germline ends. Germline V lookup: CDR1 MDHEN, CDR2 SYDVKM. The CDR3 has 14 amino acids. As DNA, the CDR3 is TGTGCCAGCAGCCCACCCTGGGGCCCCTACGAGCAGTACTTC. It yields the protein CASSPPWGPYEQYF.

The chain uses TRBV5-1 and TRBJ2-7; tentative D call: TRBD2 (6 bases). CDR1 is SGHRS, CDR2 YFSETQ, per germline. The CDR3 covers 14 residues. V was shortened by 3 bases and J by 1 base, with 11 bases between the two germline ends. CDR3 sequence reads: CASSSGGGSYEQYF. The CDR3 nucleotides read TGCGCCAGCAGCTCTGGAGGAGGGTCCTACGAGCAGTACTTC.

This rearrangement joins TRBV4-1 to TRBJ2-7; 10 bases are a match to TRBD2. The trim removed 5 bases at V and 3 bases at J, leaving 7 bases unmatched. The CDR3 covers 15 residues. Germline V CDR1 and CDR2: MGHRA, YSYEKL. The CDR3 sequence: CASSFRLAGSYEQYF. In DNA form, the CDR3 reads TGCGCCAGCAGCTTCAGACTAGCGGGTAGCTACGAGCAGTACTTC.

V is TRBV7-2 and J is TRBJ1-5; D unclear. The CDR3 spans 15 residues. V dropped 0 bases and J dropped 0 bases, with 6 bases sitting between them. Germline values: CDR1 SGHTA, CDR2 FQGNSA. The chain's CDR3 is CASSLALYSNQPQHF. The CDR3 nucleotides read TGTGCCAGCAGCTTAGCCCTCTATAGCAATCAGCCCCAGCATTTT. The variable domain in full, completed from reference TRBV7-2 and TRBJ1-5, reads GAGVSQSPSNKVTEKGKDVELRCDPISGHTALYWYRQSLGQGLEFLIYFQGNSAPDKSGLPSDRFSAERTGGSVSTLTIQRTQQEDSAVYLCASSLALYSNQPQHFGDGTRLSIL.

The chain couples TRBV7-8 to TRBJ2-5, with D possibly TRBD1 on 5 matching bases. The germline V gene encodes CDR1 SGHVS and CDR2 FQNEAQ. With 5 bases removed from V and 7 bases from J, the gap between germline ends came to 17 bases. The CDR3 contains 14 residues. The DNA for the CDR3 is TGTGCCAGCAGCCCACAAGAGGACAAGGGGACCCAGTACTTC. Amino acids: CASSPQEDKGTQYF.

This clone was found a few times. V and J are TRBV7-6 and TRBJ2-7, with 10 bases lining up with TRBD1. V gave up 0 bases and J gave up 4 bases; unmatched junction bases: 0. The CDR3 covers 14 residues. Germline V gene data show CDR1 as SGHVS and CDR2 as FNYEAQ. CDR3 sequence reads: CASSLAGQGYEQYF. The CDR3 DNA is TGTGCCAGCAGCTTAGCGGGACAGGGGTACGAGCAGTACTTC. The entire variable domain, with the rest obtained from reference TRBV7-6 and TRBJ2-7, is as follows: GAGVSQSPRYKVTKRGQDVALRCDPISGHVSLYWYRQALGQGPEFLTYFNYEAQQDKSGLPNDRFSAERPEGSISTLTIQRTEQRDSAMYRCASSLAGQGYEQYFGPGTRLTVT.

V and J are TRBV4-1 and TRBJ1-5; TRBD1 matches at 9 bases. Germline V gene sequence: CDR1 MGHRA, CDR2 YSYEKL. V lost 4 bases to trimming and J lost 2 bases; unmatched junction nucleotides: 6. The CDR3 is 16 amino acids. CDR3 DNA sequence: TGCGCCAGCAGCCCCCGGAGGACAGGGGGCAATCAGCCCCAGCATTTT. Amino acid sequence: CASSPRRTGGNQPQHF.

The chain couples TRBV28 to TRBJ2-1, with 8 bases that match TRBD1. This CDR3 is 14 amino acids long. The germline gives CDR1 MDHEN, CDR2 SYDVKM. In nucleotides, the CDR3 is TGTGGAAGCTGTCGGACAGGGACCTACAATGAGCAGTTCTTC. It specifies CGSCRTGTYNEQFF.

On this clone itself: A far larger clone differs by one base, so this is likely a read error. V is TRBV28 and J is TRBJ2-1; TRBD1 matches at 9 bases. The length of the CDR3 is 16 residues. The germline CDR1 and CDR2 sequences are MDHEN and SYDVKM. The CDR3 reads CVSRALKGQGFNEQFF. For the CDR3, the DNA is TGTGTCAGCAGGGCCCTCAAGGGACAGGGCTTCAATGAGCAGTTCTTC.

CDR3 sequence reads: CASSPLGLAGEQYF. The CDR3 nucleotides are TGTGCCAGCAGTCCCCTGGGACTAGCGGGAGAGCAGTACTTC. The gene calls are TRBV27 and TRBJ2-7; 13 bases are a match to TRBD2. Trimming took 5 bases from V and 7 from J; bases not matched to a gene: 5. The CDR3 covers 14 residues. CDR1 and CDR2 from the germline V gene are MNHEY and SMNVEV (reference sequence).

Note on this clone: The junction differs from germline at one of its ends, possibly a read error. The V call is TRBV29-1, the J call TRBJ1-2, with D tentatively TRBD1 (5 bases). Per germline, CDR1 SQVTM and CDR2 ANQGSEA. This CDR3 contains 10 residues. The CDR3 DNA sequence: TGCAGCGTTGAAGAGGGGGGGGTCCTCTTC. This codes for CSVEEGGVLF.

This clone appeared a single time. V and J are TRBV2 and TRBJ2-1; D perhaps matches TRBD2 (6 bases). In germline, CDR1 is SNHLY, CDR2 FYNNEI. The ends were cut back, 2 bases at V and 5 bases at J, with 7 bases in the middle. CDR3 length: 13 residues. CDR3 bases: TGTGCCAGCAGTGAATGGGGGGACAATGAGCAGTTCTTC. Translation: CASSEWGDNEQFF.